The 20 T cell receptor beta chains listed next were all sequenced from one sample in a study of blood T cells in healthy people across ages. Alongside a J-beta primer mix, a sample-barcoded 5' primer served in a second PCR lasting roughly 7 to 11 cycles. TCRdb recomputed calls from the 5' RACE reads with MiXCR, one row per CDR3 protein. The repertoire holds about 1.8 million distinct CDR3 sequences, with just under 50% as singletons. The sequencing sample was made of blood. The receptor set was obtained from a woman aged 40 to 49 in good health.

V gene TRBV20-1 combines with J gene TRBJ1-5; TRBD1 agrees at 8 bases. V gave up 5 bases and J gave up 2 bases; unmatched junction bases: 8. The CDR3 runs to 15 residues. Germline lookup yields CDR1 DFQATT and CDR2 SNEGSKA (reference sequence). CDR3 protein: CSAPPTGDGNQPQHF. The CDR3 coding sequence is TGCAGTGCTCCCCCGACAGGGGATGGCAATCAGCCCCAGCATTTT.

The chain employs TRBV7-9 and TRBJ2-3; 9 bases agree with TRBD1. The CDR3 has 17 amino acids. Germline values: CDR1 SEHNR, CDR2 FQNEAQ (reference sequence). V was pared by 4 bases and J by 3 bases, with 11 bases of the junction left unmatched. CDR3 residues: CASSSRSQGAKTDTQYF. The CDR3, as DNA: TGTGCCAGCAGCTCTCGATCACAGGGGGCTAAAACAGATACGCAGTATTTT.

This chain uses TRBV20-1 with TRBJ1-2; no clear D gene. V was clipped by 7 bases and J by 2 bases, with 17 bases between them. The CDR3 runs to 14 residues. Germline CDR1 is DFQATT and CDR2 is SNEGSKA (reference sequence). The CDR3 reads CSERSFWSNYGYTF. CDR3 nucleotide sequence: TGCAGTGAAAGGTCTTTTTGGTCGAACTATGGCTACACCTTC.

The chain recombines TRBV4-2 with TRBJ1-1, with TRBD1 identical over 8 bases. V shed 2 bases and J 2 bases; nucleotides not matched to a gene: 4. The CDR3 totals 15 residues. CDR1 is LGHNA, CDR2 YNFKEQ, per germline. CDR3 bases: TGTGCCAGCAGCCAAACCGACAGGGGAAACACTGAAGCTTTCTTT. As protein: CASSQTDRGNTEAFF.

The chain links TRBV29-1 to TRBJ2-2; D gene uncertain. Between the trimmed V and J ends, which lost 4 bases and 2 bases, there was a span of 5 bases. The V gene's germline CDR1 is SQVTM and CDR2 ANQGSEA. The CDR3 totals 12 residues. For the CDR3, the DNA is TGCAGCGTTGTCATTAACACCGGGGAGCTGTTTTTT. Translated, it gives CSVVINTGELFF.

This clonotype occurred once. The gene calls are TRBV7-2 and TRBJ1-6, with 7 positions matching TRBD1. The germline gives CDR1 SGHTA, CDR2 FQGNSA. The CDR3 is 16 residues long. The trim removed 4 bases at V and 13 bases at J, leaving 16 bases unmatched. CDR3 DNA sequence: TGTGCCAGCAGCTCCCAGGGGACAGTCGGGGACTGGCCCCTCCACTTT. Translating it yields CASSSQGTVGDWPLHF. Combining the CDR3 with reference TRBV7-2 and TRBJ1-6 gives the whole variable domain GAGVSQSPSNKVTEKGKDVELRCDPISGHTALYWYRQSLGQGLEFLIYFQGNSAPDKSGLPSDRFSAERTGGSVSTLTIQRTQQEDSAVYLCASSSQGTVGDWPLHFGNGTRLTVT.

This chain links TRBV4-1 with TRBJ1-6; D unclear. CDR3 size: 17 residues. In germline, CDR1 is MGHRA, CDR2 YSYEKL. Trimming left V 0 bases short and J 6 bases short, with 15 bases between. The CDR3 loop reads CASSQEPGSSINSPLHF. As DNA, the CDR3 is TGCGCCAGCAGCCAAGAACCCGGATCATCTATTAATTCACCCCTCCACTTT.

The chain couples TRBV7-2 to TRBJ2-1; no firm D call. The CDR3 sequence is 14 residues long. CDR1 and CDR2 (germline): SGHTA, FQGNSA. Trimming shortened V by 7 bases and J by 4 bases, and 14 bases separated the two germline ends. CDR3 sequence reads: CASTAGQDYNEQFF. In DNA form, the CDR3 reads TGTGCCAGCACCGCCGGGCAGGATTACAATGAGCAGTTCTTC.

The gene calls are TRBV24-1 and TRBJ2-1; D unresolved. Germline CDR1 KGHDR, CDR2 SFDVKD. Trimming took 5 bases from V and 2 from J, leaving 6 bases between them. CDR3 length: 13 residues. The CDR3 loop is CATSGQPYNEQFF. The CDR3 coding sequence is TGTGCCACCAGTGGACAACCCTACAATGAGCAGTTCTTC.

The chain recombines TRBV20-1 with TRBJ2-3; D call uncertain. Germline V gene lookup returns CDR1 DFQATT and CDR2 SNEGSKA (reference sequence). This CDR3 has 14 residues. The V end was cut by 5 bases, the J end by 1 base, with 13 bases between. The DNA of the CDR3 is TGCAGTGCTTCCTTCCGAGCAGGCACAGATACGCAGTATTTT. Translation: CSASFRAGTDTQYF.

V gene TRBV12-3 or TRBV12-4 combines with J gene TRBJ2-4; a possible D gene is TRBD2 (7 bases). Trimming removed 3 bases at V and 1 base at J, with 13 bases between. The CDR3 sequence is 16 residues long. CDR3 in DNA: TGTGCCAGCAGTTTTCGGGGGGCTGTGGCCAAAAACATTCAGTACTTC. Residues: CASSFRGAVAKNIQYF.

V and J are TRBV3-1 and TRBJ2-5; 8 bases line up with TRBD2. Germline V gene sequence: CDR1 LGHDT, CDR2 YNNKEL (reference sequence). There are 16 residues in the CDR3. V lost 5 bases and J lost 1; bases outside the gene matches: 9. CDR3 sequence (DNA): TGTGCCAGCAGCTCGCGTGGCGGGGGGCTCCAAGAGACCCAGTACTTC. Protein: CASSSRGGGLQETQYF.

The V call is TRBV6-5, the J call TRBJ1-1, with TRBD1 as a possible D gene (6 bases). The germline V and J ends were trimmed by 6 bases and 1 base, with 15 bases remaining between them. The CDR3 has 15 residues. The germline V gene has CDR1 MNHEY and CDR2 SVGAGI. The DNA of the CDR3 is TGTGCCAGCAGCAGTGCAGGGGTAGAGAACACTGAAGCTTTCTTT. This gives the protein CASSSAGVENTEAFF.

The chain employs TRBV6-2 or TRBV6-3 and TRBJ2-7, with TRBD2 as a possible D gene (6 bases). CDR1 and CDR2 (germline): MNHEY, SVGEGT. This CDR3 is built from 14 residues. Deletions cut 4 bases from V and 9 bases from J, with 19 bases between. The CDR3 protein is CASSLKVSGRLQYF. DNA of the CDR3: TGTGCCAGCAGTTTAAAGGTTTCAGGGAGGTTGCAGTACTTC.

V is TRBV20-1 and J is TRBJ2-3; 13 positions agree with TRBD2. CDR3 length: 14 residues. Germline assignment: CDR1 DFQATT and CDR2 SNEGSKA (reference sequence). The junction had 6 bases not matched to a gene; V was cut back by 0 bases and J by 12 bases. This CDR3 is CSARELAGGSIQYF. The CDR3 nucleotides are TGCAGTGCTAGAGAACTAGCGGGGGGGAGCATACAGTATTTT.

The chain joins TRBV20-1 to TRBJ2-7, with 12 bases identical to TRBD2. Germline CDR1 and CDR2: DFQATT and SNEGSKA (reference sequence). The V gene end was trimmed by 6 bases and the J gene end by 12 bases; junction bases not matched to a gene: 18. The CDR3 runs to 15 residues. CDR3 DNA: TGCAGTGCCAGACTAGCGGGGGAACCAAGGGAGACCCGGTACTTC. This codes for CSARLAGEPRETRYF.

This clonotype was picked up one time. The chain has TRBV24-1 and TRBJ2-7, with a weak D call TRBD1 (6 bases). V dropped 8 bases and J dropped 8 bases, with 18 bases sitting between them. CDR3 size: 13 residues. Germline V gene sequence: CDR1 KGHDR, CDR2 SFDVKD. Written as DNA, the CDR3 is TGTGCCACCAAGGACGTTCAAGGGGACAAGCAGTACTTC. It codes for CATKDVQGDKQYF.

This chain connects TRBV5-4 to TRBJ2-1, with 11 bases identical to TRBD2. Germline V lookup: CDR1 SGHNT, CDR2 YYREEE (reference sequence). After removal of 4 bases from V and 7 bases from J, the junction contained 7 bases not matched to a gene. This CDR3 has 15 residues. The CDR3 DNA is TGTGCCAGCAGCCCCCCGACTAGCGGGAAAAATGAGCAGTTCTTC. Translated: CASSPPTSGKNEQFF.

V usage is TRBV4-1 and J usage is TRBJ1-2, with 7 nucleotides matching TRBD1. The CDR3 spans 15 residues. The junction had 5 bases not matched to a gene; V was cut back by 0 bases and J by 4 bases. The germline CDR1 and CDR2 sequences are MGHRA and YSYEKL. The CDR3 is CASSQEGTALYGYTF. DNA for the CDR3: TGCGCCAGCAGCCAAGAAGGGACAGCGCTCTATGGCTACACCTTC.

This clonotype has more than one count but fewer than ten. The chain combines TRBV4-1 with TRBJ1-2; 7 positions match TRBD1. Per the germline V gene, CDR1 is MGHRA and CDR2 is YSYEKL. Unmatched junction bases numbered 10, after V lost 3 bases and J lost 3 bases. The CDR3 is made up of 16 amino acids. CDR3 nucleotides: TGCGCCAGCAGCCAGAGAGACAGGGTTCATGACTATGGCTACACCTTC. Translating gives CASSQRDRVHDYGYTF.